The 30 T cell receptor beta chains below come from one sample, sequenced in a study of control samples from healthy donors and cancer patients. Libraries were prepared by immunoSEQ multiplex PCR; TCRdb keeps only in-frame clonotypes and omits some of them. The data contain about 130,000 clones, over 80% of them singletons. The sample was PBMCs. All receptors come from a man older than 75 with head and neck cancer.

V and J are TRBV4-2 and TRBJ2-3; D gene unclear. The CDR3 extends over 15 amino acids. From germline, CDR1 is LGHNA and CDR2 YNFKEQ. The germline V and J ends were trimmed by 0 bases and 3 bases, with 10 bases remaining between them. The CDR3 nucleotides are TGTGCCAGCAGCCAAGATCCCGGGCTAACAGATACGCAGTATTTT. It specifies CASSQDPGLTDTQYF.

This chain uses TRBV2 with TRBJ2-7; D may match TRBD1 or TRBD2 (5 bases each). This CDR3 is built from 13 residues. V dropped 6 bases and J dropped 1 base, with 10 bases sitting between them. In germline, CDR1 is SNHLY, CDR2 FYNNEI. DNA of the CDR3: TGTGCCAGCAGGGGGACGCTGTCCTACGAGCAGTACTTC. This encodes CASRGTLSYEQYF.

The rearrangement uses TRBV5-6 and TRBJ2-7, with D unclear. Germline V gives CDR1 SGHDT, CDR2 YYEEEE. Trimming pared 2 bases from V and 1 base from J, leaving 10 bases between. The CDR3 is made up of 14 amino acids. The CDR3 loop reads CASSFLSPSYEQYF. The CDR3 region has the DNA TGTGCCAGCAGCTTTTTATCACCTTCCTACGAGCAGTACTTC. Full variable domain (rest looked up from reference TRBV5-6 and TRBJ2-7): DAGVTQSPTHLIKTRGQQVTLRCSPKSGHDTVSWYQQALGQGPQFIFQYYEEEERQRGNFPDRFSGHQFPNYSSELNVNALLLGDSALYLCASSFLSPSYEQYFGPGTRLTVT.

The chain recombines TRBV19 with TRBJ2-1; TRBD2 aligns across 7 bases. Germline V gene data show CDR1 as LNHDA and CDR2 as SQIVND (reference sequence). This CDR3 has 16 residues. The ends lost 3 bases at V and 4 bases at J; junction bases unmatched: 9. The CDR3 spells CASSMDPKAGYNEQFF. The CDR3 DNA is TGTGCCAGTAGTATGGACCCCAAAGCGGGGTACAATGAGCAGTTCTTC.

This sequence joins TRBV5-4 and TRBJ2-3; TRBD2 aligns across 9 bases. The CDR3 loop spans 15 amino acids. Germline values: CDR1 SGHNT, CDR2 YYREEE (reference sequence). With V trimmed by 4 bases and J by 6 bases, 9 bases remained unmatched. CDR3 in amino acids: CASSRSGGQADTQYF. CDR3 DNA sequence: TGTGCCAGCAGCCGAAGCGGGGGGCAAGCCGATACGCAGTATTTT.

The DNA for the CDR3 is TGTGCCTGGGGGCCCGTAAAGGGACTAGCGGGGTGGGATTCAGATACGCAGTATTTT. This translates into CAWGPVKGLAGWDSDTQYF. The chain is built from TRBV30 and TRBJ2-3, with 13 bases matching TRBD2. Germline loops: CDR1 GTSNPN, CDR2 SVGIG (reference sequence). V shed 5 bases and J 4 bases; nucleotides not matched to a gene: 18. This CDR3 comprises 19 residues.

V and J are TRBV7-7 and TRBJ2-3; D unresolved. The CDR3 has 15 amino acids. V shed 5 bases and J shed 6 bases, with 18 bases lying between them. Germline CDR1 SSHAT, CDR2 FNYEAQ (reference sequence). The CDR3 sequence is CASSPSSGLPDTQYF. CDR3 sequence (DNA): TGTGCCAGCAGCCCTTCTTCGGGTCTCCCCGATACGCAGTATTTT.

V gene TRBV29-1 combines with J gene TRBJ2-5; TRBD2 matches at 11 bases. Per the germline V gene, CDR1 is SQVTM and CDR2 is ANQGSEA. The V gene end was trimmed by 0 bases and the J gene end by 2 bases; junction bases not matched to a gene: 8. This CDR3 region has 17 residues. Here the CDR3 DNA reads TGCAGCGTTGAAGACGGGGTCCTAGCGGGGGGACAAGAGACCCAGTACTTC. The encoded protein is CSVEDGVLAGGQETQYF.

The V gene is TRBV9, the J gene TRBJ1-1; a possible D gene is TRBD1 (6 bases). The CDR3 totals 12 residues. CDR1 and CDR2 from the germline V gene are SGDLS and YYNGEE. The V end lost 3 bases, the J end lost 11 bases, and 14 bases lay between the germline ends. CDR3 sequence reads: CASSEVRGAAFF. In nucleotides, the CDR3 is TGTGCCAGCAGCGAAGTCCGGGGGGCCGCTTTCTTT.

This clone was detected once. As DNA, the CDR3 is TGTGCCAGCAGGAGGACAGCGAACACTGAAGCTTTCTTT. Its protein product is CASRRTANTEAFF. The V call is TRBV2, the J call TRBJ1-1; tentative D call: TRBD1 (6 bases). This CDR3 contains 13 residues. V was pared by 6 bases and J by 1 base, with 9 bases between. Germline lookup yields CDR1 SNHLY and CDR2 FYNNEI.

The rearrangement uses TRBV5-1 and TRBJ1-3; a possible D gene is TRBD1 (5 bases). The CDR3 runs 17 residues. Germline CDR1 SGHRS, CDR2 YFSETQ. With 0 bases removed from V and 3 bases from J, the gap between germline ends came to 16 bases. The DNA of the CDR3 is TGCGCCAGCAGCTTGGACGGCGCAGGGTGGAATGGAAACACCATATATTTT. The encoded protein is CASSLDGAGWNGNTIYF. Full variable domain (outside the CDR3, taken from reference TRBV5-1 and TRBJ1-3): KAGVTQTPRYLIKTRGQQVTLSCSPISGHRSVSWYQQTPGQGLQFLFEYFSETQRNKGNFPGRFSGRQFSNSRSEMNVSTLELGDSALYLCASSLDGAGWNGNTIYFGEGSWLTVV.

The CDR3 DNA is TGTGCCAGCAGCCAAAGGCAACTCGGTGAGCAGTTCTTC. Encoded protein: CASSQRQLGEQFF. The rearrangement uses TRBV14 and TRBJ2-1; D not resolved. Per the germline V gene, CDR1 is SGHDN and CDR2 is FVKESK. The germline V and J ends were trimmed by 2 bases and 9 bases, with 11 bases remaining between them. The CDR3 extends over 13 amino acids.

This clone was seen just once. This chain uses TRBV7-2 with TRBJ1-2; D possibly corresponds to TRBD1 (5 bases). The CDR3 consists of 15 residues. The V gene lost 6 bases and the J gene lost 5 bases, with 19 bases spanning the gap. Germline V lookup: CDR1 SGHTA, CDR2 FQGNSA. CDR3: CASSRRVRHAYGYTF. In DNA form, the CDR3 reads TGTGCCAGCAGTCGCAGGGTCCGGCACGCTTATGGCTACACCTTC.

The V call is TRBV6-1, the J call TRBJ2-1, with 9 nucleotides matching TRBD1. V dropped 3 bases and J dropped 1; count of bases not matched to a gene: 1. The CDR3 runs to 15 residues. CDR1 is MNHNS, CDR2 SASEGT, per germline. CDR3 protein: CASSEDRGSYNEQFF. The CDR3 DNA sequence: TGTGCCAGCAGTGAGGACAGGGGTTCCTACAATGAGCAGTTCTTC.

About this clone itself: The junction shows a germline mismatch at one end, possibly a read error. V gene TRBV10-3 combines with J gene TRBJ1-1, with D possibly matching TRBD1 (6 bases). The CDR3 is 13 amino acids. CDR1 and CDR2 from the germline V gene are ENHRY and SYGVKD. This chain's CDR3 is CAIGQTMNTKAFF. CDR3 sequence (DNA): TGTGCCATCGGACAGACCATGAACACTAAAGCTTTCTTT.

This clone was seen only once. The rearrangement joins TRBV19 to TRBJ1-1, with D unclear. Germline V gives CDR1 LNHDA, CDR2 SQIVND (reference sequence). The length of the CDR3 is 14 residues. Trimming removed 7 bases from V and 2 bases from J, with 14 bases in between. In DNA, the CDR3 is TGTGCCAGTACCTTCCCTGGGCAAAACACTGAAGCTTTCTTT. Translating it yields CASTFPGQNTEAFF.

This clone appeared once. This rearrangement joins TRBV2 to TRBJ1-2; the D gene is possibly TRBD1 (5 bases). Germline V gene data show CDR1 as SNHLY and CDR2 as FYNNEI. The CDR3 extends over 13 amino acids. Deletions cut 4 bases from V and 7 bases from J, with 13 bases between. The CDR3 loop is CASSGWQGGGYTF. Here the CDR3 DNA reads TGTGCCAGCAGTGGATGGCAGGGAGGTGGCTACACCTTC.

The CDR3 bases are TGTGCCAGCAGTTACTCCAGGGGTCGGGTCGACGAGCAGTACTTC. Translating it yields CASSYSRGRVDEQYF. The V call is TRBV6-2 or TRBV6-3, the J call TRBJ2-7; the D gene is possibly TRBD1 (6 bases). This CDR3 contains 15 residues. With 0 bases removed from V and 5 bases from J, the gap between germline ends came to 14 bases. The germline CDR1 and CDR2 sequences are MNHEY and SVGEGT.

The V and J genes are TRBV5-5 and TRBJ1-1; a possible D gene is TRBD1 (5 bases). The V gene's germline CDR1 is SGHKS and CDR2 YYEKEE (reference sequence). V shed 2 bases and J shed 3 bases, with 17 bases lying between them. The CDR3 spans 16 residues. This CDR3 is CASSFLPQGRDTEAFF. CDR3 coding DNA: TGTGCCAGCAGCTTTTTACCCCAGGGACGCGACACTGAAGCTTTCTTT. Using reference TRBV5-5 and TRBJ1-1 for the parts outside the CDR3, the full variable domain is DAGVTQSPTHLIKTRGQQVTLRCSPISGHKSVSWYQQVLGQGPQFIFQYYEKEERGRGNFPDRFSARQFPNYSSELNVNALLLGDSALYLCASSFLPQGRDTEAFFGQGTRLTVV.

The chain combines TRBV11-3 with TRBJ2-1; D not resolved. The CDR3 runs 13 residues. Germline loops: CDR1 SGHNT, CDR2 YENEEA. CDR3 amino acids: CPRDENSYNEQFF. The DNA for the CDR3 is TGTCCACGAGACGAAAACTCCTACAATGAGCAGTTCTTC.

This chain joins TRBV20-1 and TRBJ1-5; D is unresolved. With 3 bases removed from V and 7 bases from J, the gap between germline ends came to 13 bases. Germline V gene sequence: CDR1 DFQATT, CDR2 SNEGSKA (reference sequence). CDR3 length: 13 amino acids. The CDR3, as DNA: TGCAGTGCTAGTGAGCGGGCTGACCAGCCCCAGCATTTT. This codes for CSASERADQPQHF.

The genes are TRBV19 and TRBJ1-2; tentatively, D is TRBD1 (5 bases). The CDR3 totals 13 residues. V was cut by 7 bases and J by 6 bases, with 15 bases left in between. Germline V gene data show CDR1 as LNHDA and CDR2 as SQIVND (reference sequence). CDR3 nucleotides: TGTGCCAGTAACATGGGGGAGCTGGATGGCTACACCTTC. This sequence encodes CASNMGELDGYTF.

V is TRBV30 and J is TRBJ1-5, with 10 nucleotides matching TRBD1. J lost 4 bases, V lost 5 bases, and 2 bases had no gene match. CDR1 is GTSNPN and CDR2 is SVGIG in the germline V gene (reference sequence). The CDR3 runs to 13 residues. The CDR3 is CAWGQGVNQPQHF. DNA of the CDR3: TGTGCCTGGGGACAGGGGGTGAATCAGCCCCAGCATTTT. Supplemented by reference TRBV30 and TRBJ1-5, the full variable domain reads SQTIHQWPATLVQPVGSPLSLECTVEGTSNPNLYWYRQAAGRGLQLLFYSVGIGQISSEVPQNLSASRPQDRQFILSSKKLLLSDSGFYLCAWGQGVNQPQHFGDGTRLSIL.

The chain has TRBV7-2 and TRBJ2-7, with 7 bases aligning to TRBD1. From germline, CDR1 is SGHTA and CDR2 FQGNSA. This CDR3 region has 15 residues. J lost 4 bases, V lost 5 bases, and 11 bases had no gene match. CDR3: CASSHDRDSRYEQYF. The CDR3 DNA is TGTGCCAGCAGCCACGACCGGGACAGCCGATACGAGCAGTACTTC.

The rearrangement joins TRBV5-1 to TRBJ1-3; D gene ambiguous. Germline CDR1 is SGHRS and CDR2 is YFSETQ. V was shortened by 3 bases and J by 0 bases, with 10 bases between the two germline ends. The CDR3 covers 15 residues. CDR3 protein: CASSWESLSGNTIYF. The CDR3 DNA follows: TGCGCCAGCAGCTGGGAGTCGCTCTCTGGAAACACCATATATTTT.

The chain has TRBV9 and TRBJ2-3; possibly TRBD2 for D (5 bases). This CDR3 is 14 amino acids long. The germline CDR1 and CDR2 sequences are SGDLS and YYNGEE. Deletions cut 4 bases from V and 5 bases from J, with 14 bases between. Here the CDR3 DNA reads TGTGCCAGCAGCACCCGGACTGGAGGAGATACGCAGTATTTT. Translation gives CASSTRTGGDTQYF.

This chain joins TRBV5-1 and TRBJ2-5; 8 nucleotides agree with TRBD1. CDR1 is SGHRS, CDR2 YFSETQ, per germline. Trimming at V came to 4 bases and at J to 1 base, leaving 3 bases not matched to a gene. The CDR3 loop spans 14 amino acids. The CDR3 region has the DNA TGCGCCAGCAGCACCGGACAGGGCCAAGAGACCCAGTACTTC. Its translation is CASSTGQGQETQYF.

CDR3 sequence reads: CASSLQWNTEAFF. CDR3 sequence (DNA): TGTGCCAGCAGCTTACAGTGGAACACTGAAGCTTTCTTT. The chain employs TRBV7-6 and TRBJ1-1; D not certain. V was cut by 2 bases and J by 1 base, with 5 bases left in between. CDR3 length: 13 amino acids. CDR1 and CDR2 from the germline V gene are SGHVS and FNYEAQ.

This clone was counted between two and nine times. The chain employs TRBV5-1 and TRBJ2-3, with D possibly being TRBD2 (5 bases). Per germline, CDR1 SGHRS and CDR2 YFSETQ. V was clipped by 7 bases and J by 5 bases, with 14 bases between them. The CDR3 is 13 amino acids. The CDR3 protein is CASRLAAGDTQYF. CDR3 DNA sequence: TGCGCCAGCCGTCTAGCCGCCGGAGATACGCAGTATTTT. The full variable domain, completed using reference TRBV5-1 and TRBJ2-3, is KAGVTQTPRYLIKTRGQQVTLSCSPISGHRSVSWYQQTPGQGLQFLFEYFSETQRNKGNFPGRFSGRQFSNSRSEMNVSTLELGDSALYLCASRLAAGDTQYFGPGTRLTVL.

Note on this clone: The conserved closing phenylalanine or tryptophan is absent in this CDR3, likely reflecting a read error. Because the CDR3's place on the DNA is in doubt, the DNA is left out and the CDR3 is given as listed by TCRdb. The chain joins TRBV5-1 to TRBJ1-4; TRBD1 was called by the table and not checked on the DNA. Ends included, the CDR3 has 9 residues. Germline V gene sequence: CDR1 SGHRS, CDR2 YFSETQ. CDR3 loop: CASYKGDTV.